This T cell receptor beta chain was documented in a study of blood T cell repertoires in COVID-19. Study in general: Sources were T cells, B-cell-depleted T cells, or PBMCs; the material itself was cDNA or gDNA.

TCRdb's copy holds only in-frame clones and misses some; the assay was immunoSEQ multiplex PCR. The sample carries roughly 300,000 clones, about 84% recorded once. The source of this sequence is a woman in her fifties or sixties with acute or convalescent COVID-19. The sequencing sample was made of peripheral blood.

The DNA for the CDR3 is TGTGCCAGCAGCGTAGCCACTAGCGGGACGCTCCAAGAGACCCAGTACTTC. Translation gives CASSVATSGTLQETQYF. The genes are TRBV9 and TRBJ2-5; 10 bases line up with TRBD2. Looked up from germline, CDR1 is SGDLS and CDR2 is YYNGEE. With 0 bases clipped from V and 1 base from J, the junction kept 6 bases outside the gene matches. This CDR3 region has 17 residues.